Presented here are 11 T cell receptor beta chains from one specimen sequenced in a study of high-grade serous ovarian cancer treatment subgroups (TCRdb year 2021). Tumor samples were collected prior to definitive surgery or chemotherapy. To prepare the library, the immunoSEQ multiplex PCR assay was applied. TCRdb re-hosts the immuneACCESS table, in-frame sequences only. Its copies lack some clones; in the studies checked, an unresolved V gene accounts for under half of them, and the cause for the rest is not known. The sample records about 4,300 clones, more than 70% of which are singletons. The ten largest clones add up to about 20% of the sample. The specimen was tumor tissue. The receptor set was obtained from a human donor with high-grade serous ovarian cancer.

Notes on this clone: The identical CDR3 is also encoded by other nucleotide sequences in the sample. The rearrangement uses TRBV28 and TRBJ2-3, with D perhaps matching TRBD2 (5 bases). V lost 3 bases to trimming and J lost 1 base, with 8 bases between them. CDR1 MDHEN and CDR2 SYDVKM come from the germline V gene. The CDR3 sequence is 14 residues long. The CDR3 protein is CASSFLSGTDTQYF. DNA of the CDR3: TGTGCCAGCAGTTTTCTTAGCGGCACAGATACGCAGTATTTT.

The chain uses TRBV11-2 and TRBJ2-2; 11 bases align to TRBD2. Germline V lookup: CDR1 SGHAT, CDR2 FQNNGV. The CDR3 is 16 amino acids. Germline trimming cut 3 bases from V and 3 bases from J; bases unmatched to any gene: 3. The CDR3 bases are TGTGCCAGCAGCTTTAGCGGGAGGGCCGACACCGGGGAGCTGTTTTTT. Amino acid sequence: CASSFSGRADTGELFF. The full variable domain, completed using reference TRBV11-2 and TRBJ2-2, is EAGVAQSPRYKIIEKRQSVAFWCNPISGHATLYWYQQILGQGPKLLIQFQNNGVVDDSQLPKDRFSAERLKGVDSTLKIQPAKLEDSAVYLCASSFSGRADTGELFFGEGSRLTVL.

V and J are TRBV6-1 and TRBJ2-7; TRBD2 aligns across 10 bases. V lost 7 bases, J lost 4 bases, and 4 bases stayed unmatched. Per the germline V gene, CDR1 is MNHNS and CDR2 is SASEGT. CDR3 length: 13 amino acids. DNA of the CDR3: TGTGCCAGCAATAGCGGGAGGCTTTACGAGCAGTACGTC. It yields the protein CASNSGRLYEQYV.

The chain combines TRBV5-1 with TRBJ2-2, with TRBD1 matching over 9 bases. From germline, CDR1 is SGHRS and CDR2 YFSETQ. The V and J ends lost 5 bases and 6 bases, in that order; junction bases with no gene match: 11. The CDR3 covers 16 residues. The CDR3 sequence: CASRRGTGSAAGELFF. The CDR3 nucleotides are TGCGCCAGCAGGCGGGGGACAGGGTCTGCCGCCGGGGAGCTGTTTTTT.

This chain uses TRBV27 with TRBJ2-5; 7 nucleotides match TRBD1. With the DNA end fitting TRBJ2-7 better, the J assignment may be wrong. CDR3 size: 15 residues. In germline, CDR1 is MNHEY, CDR2 SMNVEV (reference sequence). For the CDR3, the DNA is TGTGCCAGCAGGACAGGGCCCTCCGCCTCTTACGAGCAGTACTTC. Residues: CASRTGPSASYEQYF.

V gene TRBV7-8 combines with J gene TRBJ2-5; TRBD2 aligns across 7 bases. V lost 2 bases, J lost 3 bases, and 9 bases stayed unmatched. The CDR3 contains 16 residues. Germline-derived CDR1 and CDR2 are SGHVS and FQNEAQ. The DNA for the CDR3 is TGTGCCAGCAGCTTATTTTCTGGGACTACCAAAGAGACCCAGTACTTC. Its translation is CASSLFSGTTKETQYF. Based on the CDR3 plus reference TRBV7-8 and TRBJ2-5, the full variable domain is GAGVSQSPRYKVAKRGQDVALRCDPISGHVSLFWYQQALGQGPEFLTYFQNEAQLDKSGLPSDRFFAERPEGSVSTLKIQRTQQEDSAVYLCASSLFSGTTKETQYFGPGTRLLVL.

This sequence joins TRBV7-9 and TRBJ2-3, with D possibly matching TRBD1 (5 bases). V lost 3 bases to trimming and J lost 2 bases, with 9 bases between them. This CDR3 comprises 14 residues. Germline-derived CDR1 and CDR2 are SEHNR and FQNEAQ (reference sequence). The CDR3 protein is CASSLAGSTDTQYF. The DNA of the CDR3 is TGTGCCAGCAGCTTGGCAGGGTCCACAGATACGCAGTATTTT.

In its sample, this clone ranks as large. The CDR3 DNA is TGTGCCTGGAGTGTAGGCTCTGGAAACACCATATATTTT. Residues: CAWSVGSGNTIYF. This rearrangement joins TRBV30 to TRBJ1-3, with D unresolved. The CDR3 spans 13 residues. The V end lost 0 bases, the J end lost 0 bases, and 3 bases lay between the germline ends. Looked up from germline, CDR1 is GTSNPN and CDR2 is SVGIG (reference sequence).

This chain uses TRBV28 with TRBJ2-7; no clear D. The CDR3 spans 12 residues. The germline V gene encodes CDR1 MDHEN and CDR2 SYDVKM. Trimming removed 5 bases at V and 6 bases at J, with 11 bases between. CDR3 nucleotide sequence: TGTGCCAGCAGTCTGTCGACCCTCGAGCAGTACTTC. Protein product: CASSLSTLEQYF.

This chain uses TRBV7-2 with TRBJ2-3; D gene uncertain. V lost 6 bases and J 0 bases, leaving 7 bases between the germline ends. Germline CDR1 is SGHTA and CDR2 is FQGNSA. The CDR3 is 13 residues long. The CDR3: CASRPGSTDTQYF. The CDR3 coding sequence is TGTGCCAGCAGACCGGGCAGCACAGATACGCAGTATTTT.

The chain recombines TRBV5-6 with TRBJ1-2; 9 nucleotides agree with TRBD1. CDR3 length equals 15 residues. With V trimmed by 4 bases and J by 6 bases, 10 bases remained unmatched. Germline CDR1 reads SGHDT; CDR2 reads YYEEEE. The CDR3 region is CASSQPGTGSHGYTF. The CDR3 DNA follows: TGTGCCAGCAGCCAGCCTGGGACAGGGAGTCATGGCTACACCTTC. Full variable domain (outside the CDR3, taken from reference TRBV5-6 and TRBJ1-2): DAGVTQSPTHLIKTRGQQVTLRCSPKSGHDTVSWYQQALGQGPQFIFQYYEEEERQRGNFPDRFSGHQFPNYSSELNVNALLLGDSALYLCASSQPGTGSHGYTFGSGTRLTVV.